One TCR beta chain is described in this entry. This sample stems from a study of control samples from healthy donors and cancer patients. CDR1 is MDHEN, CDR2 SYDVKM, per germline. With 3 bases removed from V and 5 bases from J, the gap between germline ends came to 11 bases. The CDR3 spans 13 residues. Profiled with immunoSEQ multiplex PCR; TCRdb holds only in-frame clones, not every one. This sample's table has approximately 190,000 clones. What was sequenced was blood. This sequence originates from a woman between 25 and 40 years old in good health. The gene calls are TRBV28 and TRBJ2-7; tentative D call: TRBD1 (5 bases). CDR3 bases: TGTGCCAGCAGTTTGGCAGGGTCCCACGAGCAGTACTTC. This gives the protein CASSLAGSHEQYF.